The sequence of this T cell receptor (beta chain) was determined in a study of blood T cell repertoires in COVID-19. The CDR3 spans 13 residues. Trimming stripped 6 bases from V and 4 bases from J, with 12 bases between. Per the germline V gene, CDR1 is MDHEN and CDR2 is SYDVKM. Produced via immunoSEQ multiplex PCR; TCRdb's table is partial and in-frame only. The table has about 42,000 clones, about 87% seen once. Sequencing was done on a sample of peripheral blood. This receptor was identified in a human donor in a cohort sampled during active COVID-19. The chain uses TRBV28 and TRBJ1-2; D is possibly TRBD1 (5 bases). CDR3 protein: CASRPGTFYGYTF. Written as DNA, the CDR3 is TGTGCCAGCAGACCCGGGACTTTCTATGGCTACACCTTC.